The text below deals with one T cell receptor (beta chain). Its antigen remains unidentified. It has no much larger one-base neighbor in the sample; base qualities were not kept. The library was built by means of 5' RACE. Data came from an Illumina HiSeq 2000. Template switching added a universal primer binding site, and the final cDNA carried a unique molecular identifier that allowed TCR cDNA molecules to be counted accurately. First-strand cDNA for TCR alpha and beta chains was synthesized from specific primers in the conserved constant-segment region. To control for contamination, every cDNA library was double barcoded, receiving both a SMART-Mk sample barcode and Illumina barcodes. TruSeq adapter sequences and Illumina sample barcodes were added in two successive PCR steps. The TCR alpha and beta cDNA libraries were sequenced on the Illumina HiSeq platform using custom primers. The authors' analysis ran thus. MiGEC was used to process raw reads and extract unique molecular identifiers, and MiXCR was used to find CDR3 positions. Recombination models were inferred per individual with the repgenHMM and IGoR tools using an EM algorithm. Shared clonotypes were analyzed with the tcR package in R, and sharing was normalized by the product of cloneset sizes. To study raw recombination without the effects of thymic and clonal selection, out-of-frame nonproductive sequences were analyzed. In TCRdb, the public reads were trimmed at Q25 with fastp and aligned with MiXCR, with productive beta chains retained. CDR3 protein sequences are deduplicated, and each keeps its most common genes and DNA. For this entry, the V and J calls and clone size follow TCRdb and not the study's own pipeline. For this sample the table gives 300,000 to 400,000 distinct CDR3 sequences, of which 10% to 15% were detected only once. The ten largest clones represent 7.2% of the sample.

The sample comes from a study of identical twins (dated by TCRdb to 2016 to 2018). General notes on the study: The study deep-sequenced TCR alpha and beta repertoires from monozygotic twins, unrelated adults of various ages and cord blood to test whether fetal clonotypes persist. To rule out contamination, the twin experiments were replicated at different times with different library preparation protocols. Paper-wide results and their limitations: Because the same donors could not be followed over many years, conclusions were based on cross-sectional statistical analysis. A weaker excess of twin sharing was found in beta out-of-frame sequences because the signal-to-noise ratio was lowered by fewer shared sequences. Out-of-frame TCR alpha sharing in monozygotic twins was systematically underestimated by recombination models, whereas sharing between unrelated individuals was in agreement with the recombination models. Out-of-frame TCR alpha sequences shared between twins showed an excess of low generation-probability sequences compared with coincidental sharing between unrelated individuals. Invariant T cells such as MAIT and iNKT could partly confound zero-insertion analyses, although diverse VJ usage argued against such confounding for most clonotypes. Fewer insertions were carried by abundant cord blood beta clonotypes, a similar but weaker trend appeared in young adult naive repertoires, and no such trend appeared in memory repertoires.

Every donor in the study was a healthy Caucasian. The twin cohort consisted of three pairs of female monozygotic twins, all aged 18 to 29 years. Positive isolation kits from Invitrogen were used to isolate CD4+ and CD8+ T cell populations. The data were also submitted as part of a second study, on yellow fever vaccine responses in identical twins. Taken from the second paper: The T cell response to vaccination in identical twins was reported by the authors to appear partly convergent and partly personalized. The study precisely tracked vaccine-responding T cell clones in identical twins.

The sequencing sample was made of CD8+ T cells sorted from blood. This TCR came from a woman between 18 and 29 years old in good health.

In nucleotides, the sequence is TGTGCCAGCAGTTCGGCCCACAGCCAAGAGACCCAGTACTTC. Translated, it reads CASSSAHSQETQYF. The receptor chain draws on TRBV12-3 or TRBV12-4 and TRBJ2-5; confidence is insufficient to name the D gene. Including cysteine and phenylalanine, the CDR3 has 14 amino acids. Only the CDR3 DNA stays, 42 bases, in frame from base 1. V and J are truncated by 4 bases and 1 base respectively, leaving an intervening sequence of 10 bases.